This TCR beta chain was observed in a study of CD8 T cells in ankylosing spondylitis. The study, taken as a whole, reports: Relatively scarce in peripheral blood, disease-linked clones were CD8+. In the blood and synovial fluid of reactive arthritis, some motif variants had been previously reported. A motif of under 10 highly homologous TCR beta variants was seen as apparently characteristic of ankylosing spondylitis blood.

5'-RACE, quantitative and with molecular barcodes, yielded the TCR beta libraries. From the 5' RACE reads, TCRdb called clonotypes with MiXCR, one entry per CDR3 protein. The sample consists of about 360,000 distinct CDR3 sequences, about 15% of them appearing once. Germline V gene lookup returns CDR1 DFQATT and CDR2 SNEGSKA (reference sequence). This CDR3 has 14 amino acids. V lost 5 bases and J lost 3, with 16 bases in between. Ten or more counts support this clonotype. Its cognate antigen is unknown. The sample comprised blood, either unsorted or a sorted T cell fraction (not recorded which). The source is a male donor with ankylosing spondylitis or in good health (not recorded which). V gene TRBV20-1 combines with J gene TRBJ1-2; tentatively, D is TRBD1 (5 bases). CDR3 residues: CSASGVGLDYGYTF. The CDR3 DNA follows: TGCAGTGCTTCCGGCGTGGGGCTTGACTATGGCTACACCTTC.